The rows below give T cell receptor beta chains drawn from one sample of a study of T cells of healthy individuals. TCRdb itself ran the 5' RACE reads through MiXCR, one entry per CDR3 protein. Seen here are around 63,000 distinct CDR3 sequences, roughly 15% observed once, and the top ten hold approximately 4.6%. Receptors were obtained from a human donor in good health. Both conserved end residues are trimmed from each CDR3.

J gene | V gene | CDR3 protein
TRBJ2-3 | TRBV20-1 | SAIGETDTQY
TRBJ1-6 | TRBV28 | ASSFAKSSYNSPLH
TRBJ1-1 | TRBV30 | TWSRGEDTEAF
TRBJ1-5 | TRBV7-2 | ASSLAGGQPQH
TRBJ1-1 | TRBV19 | ASRTKGVTDTEAF
TRBJ1-1 | TRBV3-1 | ASSQYTSGTEAF
TRBJ1-2 | TRBV4-1 | ASSQGTDRAGYGYT
TRBJ2-7 | TRBV6-2/TRBV6-3 | ASSYSGTSGEQY
TRBJ2-6 | TRBV4-2 | ASSQQLNSGANVLT
TRBJ2-1 | TRBV6-2/TRBV6-3 | ASSRAEHNEQF
TRBJ1-3 | TRBV4-3 | ASSHNSGNTIY
TRBJ2-1 | TRBV5-1 | ASSRGGGIYNEQF
TRBJ2-7 | TRBV7-2 | ASSPIEGGRNEQY
TRBJ2-7 | TRBV6-1 | ASSEARAGGPEQY
TRBJ2-7 | TRBV18 | ASSQVAGGVQNEQY
TRBJ1-5 | TRBV3-1 | ASSQGRVQPQH
TRBJ1-2 | TRBV6-5 | ASSYDRDYGYT
TRBJ2-3 | TRBV29-1 | SVLAGGPDTQY
TRBJ1-6 | TRBV20-1 | SARDGQGLSPLH
TRBJ2-2 | TRBV7-2 | ASNRGGGAVGELF
TRBJ2-7 | TRBV9 | ASSVGGAREQY
TRBJ1-1 | TRBV7-2 | ASSSEGGWVEAF
TRBJ2-1 | TRBV12-3/TRBV12-4 | ASSFGRRYNEQF
TRBJ1-6 | TRBV11-2 | ASSLFGESPLH
TRBJ2-5 | TRBV24-1 | ATSDFFGETQY
TRBJ1-2 | TRBV30 | AWVRDRGFGGYT
TRBJ2-5 | TRBV6-6 | ASSYSKAGRETQY
TRBJ1-2 | TRBV7-2 | ASSPPGRGSGYT
TRBJ1-2 | TRBV27 | ASSGTGQSIFYGYT
TRBJ1-1 | TRBV28 | AIKGGIAEAF
TRBJ2-5 | TRBV9 | ASSVDPHSQETQY
TRBJ2-1 | TRBV25-1 | ASSDRASGSGSDNEQF
TRBJ2-3 | TRBV29-1 | SVEEAGQQADTQY
TRBJ1-5 | TRBV24-1 | ATSGINRGSSNQPQH
TRBJ1-2 | TRBV24-1 | ATSSDGYGYT
TRBJ1-2 | TRBV7-9 | ASSPRQDYGYT
TRBJ1-5 | TRBV12-3/TRBV12-4 | ASTQTGGDQPQH
TRBJ2-1 | TRBV19 | ASSIGTGTYNEQF
TRBJ1-1 | TRBV27 | ASSLGVRSTEAF
TRBJ2-3 | TRBV12-3/TRBV12-4 | ASSLVGTQY
TRBJ1-5 | TRBV29-1 | SVATGTGNQPQH
TRBJ2-7 | TRBV10-3 | AISESHSYEQY
TRBJ1-2 | TRBV4-1 | ASSQDPTDYYGYT
TRBJ2-3 | TRBV5-1 | ASTESTSADTQY
TRBJ2-1 | TRBV7-9 | ASSLRLFNEQF
TRBJ2-7 | TRBV12-5 | ASGLALSLEVLAEQY
TRBJ1-2 | TRBV4-1 | ASSQDRAKGYT
TRBJ2-4 | TRBV19 | ASSDRVKGIQY
TRBJ1-5 | TRBV28 | ASSLFQGRQPQH
TRBJ2-3 | TRBV29-1 | SARWAADTQY
TRBJ2-1 | TRBV7-2 | ASSPYGVADSGEQF
TRBJ2-2 | TRBV6-2/TRBV6-3 | ASTQVSGELF
TRBJ2-7 | TRBV15 | ATSSGTGTPSSYEQY
TRBJ2-5 | TRBV5-4 | ASSSPDRGTQY
TRBJ2-1 | TRBV29-1 | SPRTVHNEQF
TRBJ1-1 | TRBV3-1 | ASSQDYLEAF
TRBJ2-1 | TRBV7-9 | ASSLGPGDEQF
TRBJ2-3 | TRBV9 | ASSVEARGPDTQY
TRBJ2-1 | TRBV28 | ASIPNSYNEQF
TRBJ2-3 | TRBV4-1 | ASKGLGGADTQY